A single sample is the source of the 21 T cell receptor beta chains below, sequenced in a study of T-cell reconstitution after alpha-beta-depleted transplantation in children (TCRdb year 2016). This specimen's treatment or condition label, interpreted: allogeneic hematopoietic cell transplantation with graft depleted of TCRalphabeta T cells and CD19 B cells. The method behind the library was PCR. TCRdb names Illumina HiSeq 2500 as the instrument used. Molecular barcoding was employed in the preparation of TCR libraries, with unique molecular identifiers being used to normalize TCRbeta repertoire quantification. Through fastp at Q25 and MiXCR, TCRdb rebuilt clones from the public reads, retaining in-frame beta chains. CDR3 protein sequences are deduplicated, and each keeps its most common genes and DNA. Present in this sample are fewer than 550,000 distinct CDR3 sequences, over 10% of which were seen just once. The ten biggest clones cover 14% of the sample.

This specimen consisted of PBMCs, mostly from graft donor cells, obtained 180 days after TCRalphabeta/CD19-depleted stem cell transplant. The receptors shown here come from a female patient aged 2 to 10 who had a stem cell transplant for aplastic anemia, so the T cells may come from the graft donor.

This clonotype was picked up many times. V usage is TRBV20-1 and J usage is TRBJ2-1, with 7 bases that match TRBD2. The CDR3 consists of 13 residues. The junction had 5 bases not matched to a gene; V was cut back by 4 bases and J by 5 bases. CDR1 and CDR2 (germline): DFQATT, SNEGSKA (reference sequence). CDR3 nucleotide sequence: TGCAGTGCTATAACTAGCGACGACAATGAGCAGTTCTTC. Translating it yields CSAITSDDNEQFF.

This clonotype was seen at least ten times. V gene TRBV21-1 combines with J gene TRBJ2-2. TRBV21-1 is a recognized pseudogene. This CDR3 region has 14 residues. The CDR3 DNA sequence: TGTGCCAGCAGCAAAGGCCGGAACACCGGGGAGCTGTTTTTT. The encoded protein is CASSKGRNTGELFF.

The chain is built from TRBV5-8 and TRBJ1-2; 7 bases match TRBD1. Germline-derived CDR1 and CDR2 are SGHTS and YDEGEE. The junction had 6 bases not matched to a gene; V was cut back by 0 bases and J by 4 bases. CDR3 size: 15 residues. This CDR3 reads CASSLGRGGTYGYTF. The CDR3 bases are TGTGCCAGCAGCTTGGGCCGAGGGGGCACCTATGGCTACACCTTC.

This rearrangement joins TRBV20-1 to TRBJ2-1; the D is unclear. CDR3 length: 15 amino acids. V shed 3 bases and J shed 7 bases, with 19 bases lying between them. Per the germline V gene, CDR1 is DFQATT and CDR2 is SNEGSKA (reference sequence). In nucleotides, the CDR3 is TGCAGTGCTAGTGGCAAAGCGCGGACGTTGAATGAGCAGTTCTTC. This translates into CSASGKARTLNEQFF.

This chain connects TRBV3-1 to TRBJ2-7; 7 bases are a match to TRBD2. The CDR3 has 15 residues. J lost 0 bases, V lost 3 bases, and 5 bases had no gene match. Germline V gene sequence: CDR1 LGHDT, CDR2 YNNKEL (reference sequence). CDR3 region: CASSHGGVLSYEQYF. The CDR3 coding sequence is TGTGCCAGCAGCCATGGGGGGGTTCTCTCCTACGAGCAGTACTTC.

This clonotype has just a few counts. The chain employs TRBV21-1 and TRBJ2-7; TRBD2 is taken as the D call from the table, unchecked against the DNA. TRBV21-1 is a documented pseudogene. The CDR3 runs 21 residues. For the CDR3, the DNA is TGTGCCAGCGTAAGTGGAGGCAGGGTGGAAGCTAGCGGGAGTCCCCGCTACGAGCAGTACGTC. This gives the protein CASVSGGRVEASGSPRYEQYV.

This clonotype was seen a few times. The rearrangement uses TRBV12-3 or TRBV12-4 and TRBJ2-1; D remains unclear. The CDR3 length is 13 residues. Trimming shortened V by 0 bases and J by 9 bases, and 9 bases separated the two germline ends. The CDR3 here is CASSLAGSGEQFF. The CDR3 coding sequence is TGTGCCAGCAGTTTAGCAGGATCGGGTGAGCAGTTCTTC.

This clonotype was seen only a few times. The chain carries TRBV7-9 and TRBJ2-3, with a tentative D call TRBD2 (5 bases). Germline V gene sequence: CDR1 SEHNR, CDR2 FQNEAQ (reference sequence). The CDR3 runs 16 residues. The ends were cut back, 4 bases at V and 1 base at J, with 15 bases in the middle. CDR3 nucleotides: TGTGCCAGCAGCTCCGGGTGTACTAGTTGCACAGATACGCAGTATTTT. Translated: CASSSGCTSCTDTQYF.

This chain joins TRBV5-1 and TRBJ2-3; no clear D. The CDR3 length is 13 residues. The V end was cut by 0 bases, the J end by 6 bases, with 8 bases between. In germline, CDR1 is SGHRS, CDR2 YFSETQ. DNA for the CDR3: TGCGCCAGCAGCTTGGGAGAGGTGGATACGCAGTATTTT. Its translation: CASSLGEVDTQYF. Drawing the rest from reference TRBV5-1 and TRBJ2-3, the complete variable domain is KAGVTQTPRYLIKTRGQQVTLSCSPISGHRSVSWYQQTPGQGLQFLFEYFSETQRNKGNFPGRFSGRQFSNSRSEMNVSTLELGDSALYLCASSLGEVDTQYFGPGTRLTVL.

The chain couples TRBV5-1 to TRBJ2-3, with D possibly being TRBD2 (6 bases). The germline CDR1 and CDR2 sequences are SGHRS and YFSETQ. V was shortened by 4 bases and J by 5 bases, with 20 bases between the two germline ends. The CDR3 has 16 residues. The CDR3 bases are TGCGCCAGCAGCCTGCAGAGACGGGGACTTGAAGATACGCAGTATTTT. The encoded protein is CASSLQRRGLEDTQYF.

This clonotype came up a few times. The V gene is TRBV28, the J gene TRBJ2-7; D remains unclear. The CDR3 totals 16 residues. V dropped 5 bases and J dropped 3 bases, with 20 bases sitting between them. Per germline, CDR1 MDHEN and CDR2 SYDVKM. The CDR3: CASSGSTDGSDYEQYF. DNA for the CDR3: TGTGCCAGCAGTGGATCTACGGACGGAAGTGACTACGAGCAGTACTTC.

The chain recombines TRBV10-3 with TRBJ2-2; 12 nucleotides line up with TRBD2. The trim removed 8 bases at V and 3 bases at J, leaving 4 bases unmatched. The CDR3 is made up of 15 amino acids. Per germline, CDR1 ENHRY and CDR2 SYGVKD. The CDR3 reads CAISRLAGDTGELFF. In DNA form, the CDR3 reads TGTGCCATCTCAAGACTAGCGGGAGACACCGGGGAGCTGTTTTTT.

This clonotype was seen repeatedly, ten times or more. This sequence joins TRBV24-1 and TRBJ2-5, with D uncertain. V lost 4 bases and J lost 5, with 13 bases in between. CDR1 and CDR2 from the germline V gene are KGHDR and SFDVKD. The CDR3 contains 14 residues. As DNA, the CDR3 is TGTGCCACCAGTGAAGGCAGCCTGGGGGAGACCCAGTACTTC. This gives the protein CATSEGSLGETQYF.

Ten or more counts support this clonotype. V gene TRBV11-2 combines with J gene TRBJ2-7; TRBD2 agrees at 7 bases. V was clipped by 1 base and J by 2 bases; unmatched bases: 5. This CDR3 is built from 15 residues. Germline V gene lookup returns CDR1 SGHAT and CDR2 FQNNGV. The CDR3 coding sequence is TGTGCCAGCAGCTTAGGCGGGAGAATCACCTACGAGCAGTACGTC. Its protein product is CASSLGGRITYEQYV.

The rearrangement uses TRBV5-1 and TRBJ1-4; D ambiguous. The CDR3 extends over 13 amino acids. Germline V gene sequence: CDR1 SGHRS, CDR2 YFSETQ. V was clipped by 0 bases and J by 3 bases, with 3 bases between them. DNA of the CDR3: TGCGCCAGCAGCTTGGAGCCTAATGAAAAACTGTTTTTT. This codes for CASSLEPNEKLFF.

A word on this clonotype: The junction differs from germline at one of its ends, possibly a read error. The genes are TRBV11-2 and TRBJ2-5; D not certain. The CDR3 extends over 15 amino acids. Germline V gene lookup returns CDR1 SGHAT and CDR2 FQNNGV. CDR3 DNA: TGTGCCGGCAGCCACCGGAGCCCGATCCAAGAGATCCAGTACTTC. Its translation is CAGSHRSPIQEIQYF.

This clonotype has just a few counts. The chain uses TRBV5-5 and TRBJ1-2, with D unclear. The V end was cut by 4 bases, the J end by 2 bases, with 12 bases between. CDR3 length: 14 amino acids. Germline V lookup: CDR1 SGHKS, CDR2 YYEKEE (reference sequence). CDR3 in DNA: TGTGCCAGCAGCCAGACTCCGGCGAACTATGGCTACACCTTC. Translating it yields CASSQTPANYGYTF.

The rearrangement uses TRBV28 and TRBJ1-1; possible D gene TRBD1, 5 bases. This CDR3 spans 12 amino acids. Germline assignment: CDR1 MDHEN and CDR2 SYDVKM. Trimming took off 2 bases at V and 11 bases at J, with 12 bases between the two ends. The CDR3 sequence: CASSLAGEDAFF. CDR3 nucleotide sequence: TGTGCCAGCAGTTTAGCGGGGGAGGACGCTTTCTTT.

V and J are TRBV20-1 and TRBJ2-3; D is unresolved. The V end lost 5 bases, the J end lost 1 base, and 13 bases lay between the germline ends. The CDR3 loop spans 14 amino acids. Per the germline V gene, CDR1 is DFQATT and CDR2 is SNEGSKA (reference sequence). CDR3 DNA sequence: TGCAGTGCTGGGGTCGCGCGTGGCACAGATACGCAGTATTTT. Translating it yields CSAGVARGTDTQYF.

The J gene is TRBJ2-7, the V gene TRBV11-2, with TRBD1 as a possible D gene (6 bases). This CDR3 region has 16 residues. CDR1 and CDR2 from the germline V gene are SGHAT and FQNNGV. The germline V and J ends were trimmed by 2 bases and 8 bases, with 22 bases remaining between them. CDR3 nucleotides: TGTGCCAGCAGCTTATTTCCTGTAAGGGTCAGGGACAAGCAGTACTTC. As protein: CASSLFPVRVRDKQYF.

The V gene is TRBV25-1, the J gene TRBJ2-2, with TRBD1 matching over 10 bases. After removal of 8 bases from V and 8 bases from J, the junction contained 11 bases not matched to a gene. There are 15 residues in the CDR3. The germline gives CDR1 MGHDK, CDR2 SYGVNS. DNA of the CDR3: TGTGCCAGCTACGAGACGACAGGGGGCACGGGGGAGCTGTTTTTT. It specifies CASYETTGGTGELFF. Using reference TRBV25-1 and TRBJ2-2 for the parts outside the CDR3, the full variable domain is EADIYQTPRYLVIGTGKKITLECSQTMGHDKMYWYQQDPGMELHLIHYSYGVNSTEKGDLSSESTVSRIRTEHFPLTLESARPSHTSQYLCASYETTGGTGELFFGEGSRLTVL.